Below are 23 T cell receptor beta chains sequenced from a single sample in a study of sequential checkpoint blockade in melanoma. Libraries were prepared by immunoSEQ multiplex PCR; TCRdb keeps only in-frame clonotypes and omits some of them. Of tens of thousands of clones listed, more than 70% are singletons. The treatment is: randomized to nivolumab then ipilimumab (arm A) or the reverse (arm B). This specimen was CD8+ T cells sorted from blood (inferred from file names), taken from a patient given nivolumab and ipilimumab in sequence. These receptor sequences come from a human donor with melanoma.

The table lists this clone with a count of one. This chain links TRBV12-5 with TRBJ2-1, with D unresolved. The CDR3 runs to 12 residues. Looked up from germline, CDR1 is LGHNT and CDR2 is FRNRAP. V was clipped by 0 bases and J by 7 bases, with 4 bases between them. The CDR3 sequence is CASGLVENEQFF. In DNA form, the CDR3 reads TGTGCTAGTGGTTTGGTAGAGAATGAGCAGTTCTTC.

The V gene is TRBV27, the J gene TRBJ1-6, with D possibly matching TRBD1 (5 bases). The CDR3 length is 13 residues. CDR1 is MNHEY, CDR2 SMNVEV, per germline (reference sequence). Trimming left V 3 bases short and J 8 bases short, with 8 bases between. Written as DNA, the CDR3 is TGTGCCAGCAGTTTCCAGGGCTATTCACCCCTCCACTTT. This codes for CASSFQGYSPLHF.

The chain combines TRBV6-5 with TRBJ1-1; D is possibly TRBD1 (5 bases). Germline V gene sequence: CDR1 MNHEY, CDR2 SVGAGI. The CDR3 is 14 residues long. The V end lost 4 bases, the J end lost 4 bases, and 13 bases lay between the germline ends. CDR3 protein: CASSLGMGGTEAFF. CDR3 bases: TGTGCCAGCAGTTTAGGTATGGGGGGCACTGAAGCTTTCTTT.

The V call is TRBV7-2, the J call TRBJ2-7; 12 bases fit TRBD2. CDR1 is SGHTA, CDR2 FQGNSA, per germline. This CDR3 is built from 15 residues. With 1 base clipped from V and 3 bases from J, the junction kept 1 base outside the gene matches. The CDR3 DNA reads TGTGCCAGCAGCTTAGAACTAGCGGGGGGCTACGAGCAGTACTTC. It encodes CASSLELAGGYEQYF.

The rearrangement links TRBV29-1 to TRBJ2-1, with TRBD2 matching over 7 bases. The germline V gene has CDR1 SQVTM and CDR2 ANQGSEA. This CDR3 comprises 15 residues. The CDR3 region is CSERASGSLYNEQFF. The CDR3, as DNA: TGCAGTGAGCGGGCTAGCGGATCTTTATACAATGAGCAGTTCTTC.

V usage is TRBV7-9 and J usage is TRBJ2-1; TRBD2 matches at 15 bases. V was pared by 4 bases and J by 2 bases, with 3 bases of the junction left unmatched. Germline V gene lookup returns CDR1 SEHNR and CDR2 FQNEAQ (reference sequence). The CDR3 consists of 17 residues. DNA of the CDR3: TGTGCCAGCAGCTCCGGGACTAGCGGGAGGCCCTACAATGAGCAGTTCTTC. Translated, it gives CASSSGTSGRPYNEQFF.

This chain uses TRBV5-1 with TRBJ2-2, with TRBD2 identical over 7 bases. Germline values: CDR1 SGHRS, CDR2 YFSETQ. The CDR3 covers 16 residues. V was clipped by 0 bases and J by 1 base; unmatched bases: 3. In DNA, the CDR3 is TGCGCCAGCAGCTTGGATCCTAGCGGGAACACCGGGGAGCTGTTTTTT. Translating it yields CASSLDPSGNTGELFF.

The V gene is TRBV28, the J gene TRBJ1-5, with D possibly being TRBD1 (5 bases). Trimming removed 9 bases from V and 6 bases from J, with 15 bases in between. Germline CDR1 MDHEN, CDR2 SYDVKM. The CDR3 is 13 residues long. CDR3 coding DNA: TGTGCCAGTAAACCGGGACTCACTCAGCCCCAGCATTTT. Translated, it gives CASKPGLTQPQHF.

The CDR3 sequence is CASSQVGLDGYTF. The CDR3 region has the DNA TGCGCCAGCAGCCAAGTTGGACTGGATGGCTACACCTTC. The rearrangement uses TRBV4-1 and TRBJ1-2; no clear D. This CDR3 is 13 amino acids long. The germline CDR1 and CDR2 sequences are MGHRA and YSYEKL. V lost 1 base and J 6 bases, leaving 9 bases between the germline ends.

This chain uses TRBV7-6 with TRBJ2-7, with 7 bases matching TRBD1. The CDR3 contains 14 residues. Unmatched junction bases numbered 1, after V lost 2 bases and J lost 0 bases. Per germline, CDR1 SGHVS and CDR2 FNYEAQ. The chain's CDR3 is CASSLRDSSYEQYF. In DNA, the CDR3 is TGTGCCAGCAGCTTAAGGGACAGCTCCTACGAGCAGTACTTC.

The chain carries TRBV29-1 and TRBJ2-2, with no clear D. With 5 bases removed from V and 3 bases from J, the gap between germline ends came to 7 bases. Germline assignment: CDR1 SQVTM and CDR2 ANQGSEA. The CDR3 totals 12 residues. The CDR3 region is CSVRQDTGELFF. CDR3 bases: TGCAGCGTTCGTCAGGACACCGGGGAGCTGTTTTTT.

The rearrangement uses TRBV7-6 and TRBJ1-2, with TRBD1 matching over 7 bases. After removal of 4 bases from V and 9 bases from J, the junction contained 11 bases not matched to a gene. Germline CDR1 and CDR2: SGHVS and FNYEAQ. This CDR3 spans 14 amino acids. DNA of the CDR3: TGTGCCAGCAGCTCCCCGGGACAGAGCCCGCGCTACACCTTC. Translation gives CASSSPGQSPRYTF.

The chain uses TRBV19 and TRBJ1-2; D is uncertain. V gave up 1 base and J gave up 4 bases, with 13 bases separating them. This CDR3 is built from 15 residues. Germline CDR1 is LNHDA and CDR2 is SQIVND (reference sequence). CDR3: CASSIGGVVSYGYTF. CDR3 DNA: TGTGCCAGTAGTATAGGCGGGGTCGTAAGCTATGGCTACACCTTC.

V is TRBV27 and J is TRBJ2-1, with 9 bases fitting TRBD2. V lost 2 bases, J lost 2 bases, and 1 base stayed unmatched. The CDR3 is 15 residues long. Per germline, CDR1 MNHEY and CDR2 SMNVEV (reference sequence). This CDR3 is CASSLSGRPYNEQFF. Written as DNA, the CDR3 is TGTGCCAGCAGTTTAAGCGGGAGGCCCTACAATGAGCAGTTCTTC.

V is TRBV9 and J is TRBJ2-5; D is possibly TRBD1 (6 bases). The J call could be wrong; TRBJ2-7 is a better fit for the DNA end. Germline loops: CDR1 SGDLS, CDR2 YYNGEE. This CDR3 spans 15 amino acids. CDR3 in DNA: TGTGCCAGCAGCCCGCGGACAGCAACGCTTTACGAGCAGTACTTC. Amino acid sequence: CASSPRTATLYEQYF.

The CDR3 DNA is TGTGCCAGTTCAAAGCGGAGGGGGCCTAGCAATCAGCCCCAGCATTTT. This encodes CASSKRRGPSNQPQHF. This chain connects TRBV19 to TRBJ1-5; 7 bases are shared with TRBD1. The CDR3 contains 16 residues. V was pared by 8 bases and J by 0 bases, with 10 bases of the junction left unmatched. The germline gives CDR1 LNHDA, CDR2 SQIVND (reference sequence).

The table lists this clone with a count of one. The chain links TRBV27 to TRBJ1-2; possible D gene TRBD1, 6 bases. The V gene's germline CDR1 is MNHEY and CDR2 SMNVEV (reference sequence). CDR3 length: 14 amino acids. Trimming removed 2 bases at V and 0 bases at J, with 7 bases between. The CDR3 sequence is CASSLQGTNYGYTF. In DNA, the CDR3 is TGTGCCAGCAGTTTACAGGGGACTAACTATGGCTACACCTTC.

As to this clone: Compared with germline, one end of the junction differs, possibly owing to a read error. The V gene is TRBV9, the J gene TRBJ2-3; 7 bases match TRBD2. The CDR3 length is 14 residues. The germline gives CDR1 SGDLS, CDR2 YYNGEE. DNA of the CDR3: TGTGCCAGCAGTCCAGGCGGGAGCACGGATACGCAGTATTTT. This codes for CASSPGGSTDTQYF.

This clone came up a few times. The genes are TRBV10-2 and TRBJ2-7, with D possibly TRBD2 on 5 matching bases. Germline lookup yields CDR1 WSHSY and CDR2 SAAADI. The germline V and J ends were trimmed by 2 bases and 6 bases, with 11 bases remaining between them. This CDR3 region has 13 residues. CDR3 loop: CASSEEGESEQYV. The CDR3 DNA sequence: TGCGCCAGCAGTGAGGAGGGAGAGAGCGAGCAGTACGTC.

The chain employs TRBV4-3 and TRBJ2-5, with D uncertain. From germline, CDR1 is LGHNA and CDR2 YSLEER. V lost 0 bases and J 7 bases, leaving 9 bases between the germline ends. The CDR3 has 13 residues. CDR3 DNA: TGCGCCAGCAGCCAAGATCGGTTAATGACCCAGTACTTC. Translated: CASSQDRLMTQYF.

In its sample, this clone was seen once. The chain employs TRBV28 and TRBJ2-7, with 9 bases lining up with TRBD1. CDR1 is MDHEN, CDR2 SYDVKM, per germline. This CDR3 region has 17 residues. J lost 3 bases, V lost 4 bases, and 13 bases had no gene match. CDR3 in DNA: TGTGCCAGCAGTTCCGGGTCCGGGACAGGGTTTGTCTACGAGCAGTACTTC. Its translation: CASSSGSGTGFVYEQYF. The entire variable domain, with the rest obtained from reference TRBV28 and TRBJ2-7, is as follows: DVKVTQSSRYLVKRTGEKVFLECVQDMDHENMFWYRQDPGLGLRLIYFSYDVKMKEKGDIPEGYSVSREKKERFSLILESASTNQTSMYLCASSSGSGTGFVYEQYFGPGTRLTVT.

The CDR3 loop reads CASSAPGQLEAQYF. CDR3 DNA: TGTGCCAGCAGTGCCCCGGGACAGTTGGAGGCCCAGTACTTC. The rearrangement uses TRBV2 and TRBJ2-5, with 7 bases fitting TRBD1. Germline assignment: CDR1 SNHLY and CDR2 FYNNEI. The CDR3 has 14 residues. J lost 9 bases, V lost 4 bases, and 11 bases had no gene match.

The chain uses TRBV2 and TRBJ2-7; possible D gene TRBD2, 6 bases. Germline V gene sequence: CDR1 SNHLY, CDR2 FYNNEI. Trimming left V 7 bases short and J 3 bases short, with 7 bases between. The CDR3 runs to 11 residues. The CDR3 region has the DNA TGTGCCAGCACGACTAGCTACGAGCAGTACTTC. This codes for CASTTSYEQYF.